This TCR beta chain was found in a study of blood T cell repertoires in COVID-19. The overall study: Both acute and convalescent COVID-19 samples were obtained from the United States, Italy and Spain. Sources were T cells, B-cell-depleted T cells, or PBMCs; the material itself was cDNA or gDNA.

The length of the CDR3 is 13 residues. Germline V gene data show CDR1 as SGDLS and CDR2 as YYNGEE. V lost 1 base, J lost 3 bases, and 7 bases lay in between. In the original processing: Scientists estimated how many nucleated cells there were by amplifying reference gene primers. TCRdb keeps only in-frame clones here, not all; method: immunoSEQ multiplex PCR. The V and J calls and clone size were taken over from that table, and D and trimming were inferred from the DNA. The top ten hold about 2% of the sample, which has approximately 190,000 clones, more than 85% seen once. Sequences were obtained from peripheral blood. The receptor was isolated from a man between 65 and 79 years old with active or convalescent COVID-19. The chain couples TRBV9 to TRBJ1-1, with D hard to call. The CDR3 protein is CASSVSGDTEAFF. In DNA form, the CDR3 reads TGTGCCAGCAGCGTATCGGGTGACACTGAAGCTTTCTTT.